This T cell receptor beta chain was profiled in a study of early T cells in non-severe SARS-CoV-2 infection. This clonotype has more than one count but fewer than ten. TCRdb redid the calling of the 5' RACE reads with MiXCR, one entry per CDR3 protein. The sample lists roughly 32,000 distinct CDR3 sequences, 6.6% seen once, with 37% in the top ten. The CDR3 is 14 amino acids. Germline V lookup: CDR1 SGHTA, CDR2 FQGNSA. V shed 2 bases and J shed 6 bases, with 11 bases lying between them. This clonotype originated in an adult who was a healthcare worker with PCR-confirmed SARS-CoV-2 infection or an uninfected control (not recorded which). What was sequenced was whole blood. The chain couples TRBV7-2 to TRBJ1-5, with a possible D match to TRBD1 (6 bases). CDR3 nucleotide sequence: TGTGCCAGCAGCTTATCGGGGGCTGGTCAGCCCCAGCATTTT. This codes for CASSLSGAGQPQHF.